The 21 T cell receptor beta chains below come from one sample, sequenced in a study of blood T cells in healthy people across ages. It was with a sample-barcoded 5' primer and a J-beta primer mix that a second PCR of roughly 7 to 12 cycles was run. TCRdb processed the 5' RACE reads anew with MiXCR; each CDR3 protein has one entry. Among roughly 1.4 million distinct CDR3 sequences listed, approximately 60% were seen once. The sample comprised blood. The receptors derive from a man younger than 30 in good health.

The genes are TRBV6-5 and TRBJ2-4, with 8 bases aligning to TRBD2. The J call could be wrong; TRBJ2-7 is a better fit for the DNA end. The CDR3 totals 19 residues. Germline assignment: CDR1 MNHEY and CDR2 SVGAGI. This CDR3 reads CASSYPTDASRGVSYEQYF. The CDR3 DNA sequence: TGTGCCAGCAGTTACCCGACTGACGCCTCGCGGGGGGTCTCCTACGAGCAGTACTTC.

CDR3 nucleotide sequence: TGTGCCAGCAGCTTTTATCGGGTTAGAAAAGATACGCAGTATTTT. Its translation is CASSFYRVRKDTQYF. J is TRBJ2-3 and V is TRBV5-5, with D unresolved. CDR3 length: 15 amino acids. Trimming left V 2 bases short and J 5 bases short, with 15 bases between. Per the germline V gene, CDR1 is SGHKS and CDR2 is YYEKEE (reference sequence).

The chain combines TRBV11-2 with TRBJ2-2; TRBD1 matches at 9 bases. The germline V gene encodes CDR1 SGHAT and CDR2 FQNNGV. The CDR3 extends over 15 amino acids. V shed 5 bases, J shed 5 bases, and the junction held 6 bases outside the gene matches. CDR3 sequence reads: CASSGRDRATGELFF. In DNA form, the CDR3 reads TGTGCCAGCAGCGGACGGGACAGGGCGACCGGGGAGCTGTTTTTT. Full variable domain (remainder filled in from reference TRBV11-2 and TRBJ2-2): EAGVAQSPRYKIIEKRQSVAFWCNPISGHATLYWYQQILGQGPKLLIQFQNNGVVDDSQLPKDRFSAERLKGVDSTLKIQPAKLEDSAVYLCASSGRDRATGELFFGEGSRLTVL.

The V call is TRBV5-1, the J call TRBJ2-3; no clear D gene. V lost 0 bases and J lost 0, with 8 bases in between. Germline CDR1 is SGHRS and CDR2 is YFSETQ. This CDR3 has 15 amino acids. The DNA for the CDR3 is TGCGCCAGCAGCTTGGTTGACCCTAGCACAGATACGCAGTATTTT. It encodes CASSLVDPSTDTQYF.

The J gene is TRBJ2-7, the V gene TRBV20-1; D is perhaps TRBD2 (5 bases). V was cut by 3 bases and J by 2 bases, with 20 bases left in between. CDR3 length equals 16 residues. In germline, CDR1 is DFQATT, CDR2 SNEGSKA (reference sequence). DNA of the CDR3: TGCAGTGCTAGTCAACCCTTGGGAGATGCTCCCTACGAGCAGTACTTC. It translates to CSASQPLGDAPYEQYF.

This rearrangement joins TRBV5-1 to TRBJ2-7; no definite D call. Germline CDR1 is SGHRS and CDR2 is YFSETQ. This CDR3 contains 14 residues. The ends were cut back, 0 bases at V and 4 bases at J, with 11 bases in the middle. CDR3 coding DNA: TGCGCCAGCAGCTTGGCCGGAATTGGGTACGAGCAGTACTTC. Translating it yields CASSLAGIGYEQYF.

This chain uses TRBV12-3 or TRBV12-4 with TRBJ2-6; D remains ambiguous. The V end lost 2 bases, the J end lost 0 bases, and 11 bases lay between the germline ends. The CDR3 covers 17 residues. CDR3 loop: CASSLRYLGSGANVLTF. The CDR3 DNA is TGTGCCAGCAGTTTACGTTATTTAGGCTCTGGGGCCAACGTCCTGACTTTC.

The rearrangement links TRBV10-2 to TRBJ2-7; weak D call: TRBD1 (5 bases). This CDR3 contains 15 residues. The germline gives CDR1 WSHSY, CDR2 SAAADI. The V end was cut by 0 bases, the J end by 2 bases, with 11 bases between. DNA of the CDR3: TGCGCCAGCAGTGAGTCGATCGGACAAGCCTACGAGCAGTACTTC. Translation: CASSESIGQAYEQYF.

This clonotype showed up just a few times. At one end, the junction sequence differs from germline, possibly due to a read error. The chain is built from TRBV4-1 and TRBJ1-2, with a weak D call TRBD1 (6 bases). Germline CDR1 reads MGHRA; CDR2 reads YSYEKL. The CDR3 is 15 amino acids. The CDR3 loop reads CASSGVQGLNYGCTF. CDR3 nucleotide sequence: TGCGCCAGCAGCGGAGTGCAGGGGTTGAACTATGGCTGCACCTTC.

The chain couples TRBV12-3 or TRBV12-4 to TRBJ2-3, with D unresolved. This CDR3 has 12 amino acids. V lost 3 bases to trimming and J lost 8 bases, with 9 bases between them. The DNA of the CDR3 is TGTGCCAGCAGTTTCGGAAGGTCTACGCAGTATTTT. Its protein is CASSFGRSTQYF.

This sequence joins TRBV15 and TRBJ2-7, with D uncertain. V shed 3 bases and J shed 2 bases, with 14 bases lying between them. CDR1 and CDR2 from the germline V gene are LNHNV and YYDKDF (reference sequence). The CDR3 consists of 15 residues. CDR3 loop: CATSRGGDLPYEQYF. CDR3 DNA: TGTGCCACCAGCAGGGGTGGGGATCTCCCCTACGAGCAGTACTTC.

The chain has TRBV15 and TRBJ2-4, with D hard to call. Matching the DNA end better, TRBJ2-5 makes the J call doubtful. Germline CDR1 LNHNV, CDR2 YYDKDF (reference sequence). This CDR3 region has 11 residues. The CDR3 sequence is CATASEETQYF. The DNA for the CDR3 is TGTGCCACCGCGTCAGAAGAGACCCAGTACTTC.

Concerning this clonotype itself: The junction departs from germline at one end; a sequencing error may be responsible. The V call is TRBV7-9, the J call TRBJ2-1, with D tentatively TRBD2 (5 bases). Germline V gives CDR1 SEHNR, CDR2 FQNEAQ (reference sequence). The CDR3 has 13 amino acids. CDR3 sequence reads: CASSLGLSNEQFF. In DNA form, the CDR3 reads TGTGCCAGCAGTTTAGGACTTTCAAATGAGCAGTTCTTC.

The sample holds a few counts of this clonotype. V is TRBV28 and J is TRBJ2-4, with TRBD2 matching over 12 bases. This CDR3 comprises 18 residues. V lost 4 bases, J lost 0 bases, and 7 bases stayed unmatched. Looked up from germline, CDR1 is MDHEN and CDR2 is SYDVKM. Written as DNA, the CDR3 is TGTGCCAGCAGTTGGAGACTAGCGGGAGAGCTAGCCAAAAACATTCAGTACTTC. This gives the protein CASSWRLAGELAKNIQYF.

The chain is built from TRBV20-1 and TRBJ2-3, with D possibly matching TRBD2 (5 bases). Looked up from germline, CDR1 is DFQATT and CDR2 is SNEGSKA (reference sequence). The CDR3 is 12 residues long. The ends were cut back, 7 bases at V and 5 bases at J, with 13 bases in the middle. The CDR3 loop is CSGHGVEDTQYF. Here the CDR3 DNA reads TGCAGTGGTCACGGGGTTGAAGATACGCAGTATTTT.

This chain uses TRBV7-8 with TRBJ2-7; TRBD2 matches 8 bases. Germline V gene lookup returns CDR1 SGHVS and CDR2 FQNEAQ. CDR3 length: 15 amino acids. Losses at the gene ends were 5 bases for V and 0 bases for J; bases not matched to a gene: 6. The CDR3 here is CASSGLAPISYEQYF. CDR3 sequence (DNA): TGTGCCAGCAGCGGACTAGCTCCCATCTCCTACGAGCAGTACTTC.

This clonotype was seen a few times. Written as DNA, the CDR3 is TGCAGTGCTCTCTTTGACAGGGGAGGGGAGCAGTACTTC. Its protein is CSALFDRGGEQYF. The genes are TRBV20-1 and TRBJ2-5, with a tentative D call TRBD1 (8 bases). The CDR3 consists of 13 residues. Per the germline V gene, CDR1 is DFQATT and CDR2 is SNEGSKA (reference sequence). V was pared by 5 bases and J by 11 bases, with 21 bases between.

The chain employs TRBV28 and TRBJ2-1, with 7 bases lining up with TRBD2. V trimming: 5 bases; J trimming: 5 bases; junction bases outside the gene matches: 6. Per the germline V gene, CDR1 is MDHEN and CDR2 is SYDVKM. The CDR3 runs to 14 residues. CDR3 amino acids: CASSGGLADNEQFF. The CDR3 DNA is TGTGCCAGCAGTGGTGGGCTAGCGGACAATGAGCAGTTCTTC.

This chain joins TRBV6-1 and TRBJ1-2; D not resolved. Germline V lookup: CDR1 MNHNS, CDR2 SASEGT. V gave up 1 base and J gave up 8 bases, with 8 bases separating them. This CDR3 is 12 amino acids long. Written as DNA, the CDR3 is TGTGCCAGCAGTGAAGGGGGTTTGGGCTACACCTTC. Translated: CASSEGGLGYTF.

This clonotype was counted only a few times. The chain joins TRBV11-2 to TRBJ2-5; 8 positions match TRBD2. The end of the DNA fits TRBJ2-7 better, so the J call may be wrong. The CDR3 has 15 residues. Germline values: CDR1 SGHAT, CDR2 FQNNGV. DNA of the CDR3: TGTGCCAGCAGCTTAGATCCGGGAGGGACCTACGAGCAGTACTTC. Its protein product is CASSLDPGGTYEQYF.

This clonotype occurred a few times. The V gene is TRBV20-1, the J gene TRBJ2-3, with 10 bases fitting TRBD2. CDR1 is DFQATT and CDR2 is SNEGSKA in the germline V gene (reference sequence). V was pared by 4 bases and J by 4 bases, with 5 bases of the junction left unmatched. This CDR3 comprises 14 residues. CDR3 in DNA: TGCAGTGCTATGGCTAGCGGGAGCCCAGATACGCAGTATTTT. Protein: CSAMASGSPDTQYF.